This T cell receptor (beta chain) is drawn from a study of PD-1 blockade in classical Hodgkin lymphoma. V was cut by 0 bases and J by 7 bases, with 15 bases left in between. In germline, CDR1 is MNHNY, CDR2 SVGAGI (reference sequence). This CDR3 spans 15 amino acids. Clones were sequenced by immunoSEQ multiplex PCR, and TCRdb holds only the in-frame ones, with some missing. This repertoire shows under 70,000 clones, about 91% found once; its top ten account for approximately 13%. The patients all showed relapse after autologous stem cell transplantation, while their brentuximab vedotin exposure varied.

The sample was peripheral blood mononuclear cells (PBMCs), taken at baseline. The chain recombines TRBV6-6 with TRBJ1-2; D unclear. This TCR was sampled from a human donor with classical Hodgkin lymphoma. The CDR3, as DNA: TGTGCCAGCAGTTACTCGAGGAATTTGGTGCCTGGCTACACCTTC. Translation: CASSYSRNLVPGYTF.